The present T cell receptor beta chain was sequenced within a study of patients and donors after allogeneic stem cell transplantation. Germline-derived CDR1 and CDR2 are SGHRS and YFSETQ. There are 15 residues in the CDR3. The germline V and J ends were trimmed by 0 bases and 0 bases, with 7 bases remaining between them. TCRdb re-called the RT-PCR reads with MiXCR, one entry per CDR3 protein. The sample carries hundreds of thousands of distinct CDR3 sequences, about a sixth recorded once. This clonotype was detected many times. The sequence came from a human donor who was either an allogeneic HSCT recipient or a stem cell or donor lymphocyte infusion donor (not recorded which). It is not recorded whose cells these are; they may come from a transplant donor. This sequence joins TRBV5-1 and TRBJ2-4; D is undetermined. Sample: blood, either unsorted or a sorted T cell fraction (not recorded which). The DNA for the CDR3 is TGCGCCAGCAGCTTGGAGTCGGTAGCCAAAAACATTCAGTACTTC. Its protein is CASSLESVAKNIQYF.